The rows below give T cell receptor beta chains drawn from one sample of a study of control samples from healthy donors and cancer patients. Measured with immunoSEQ multiplex PCR; TCRdb has only the in-frame clones, and not every one. The repertoire holds tens of thousands of clones, roughly 90% seen once, with 3% to 4% in the top ten. The sample was blood. Every receptor here comes from a woman between 45 and 65 years old in good health. Both conserved end residues are part of each CDR3. The D gene is left open where the match is weak. Expanded clones get a size class; other rows say once, few or many, or leave the size out.

v_gene	j_gene	d_gene	abundance	CDR3aa	CDR3nt
TRBV12-5	TRBJ1-4	TRBD1	NA	CASGLVPKPGQGSEKLFF	TGTGCTAGTGGTTTGGTACCAAAGCCCGGACAGGGCAGTGAAAAACTGTTTTTT
TRBV14	TRBJ2-3	TRBD2	NA	CASRSATSGTHYTDTQYF	TGTGCCAGCCGATCGGCCACTAGCGGGACTCATTACACAGATACGCAGTATTTT
TRBV7-9	TRBJ2-1	NA	NA	CASSSLPHNEQFF	TGTGCCAGCAGCTCCTTACCCCACAATGAGCAGTTCTTC
TRBV14	TRBJ2-1	NA	NA	CASSLRLSETYNEQFF	TGTGCCAGCAGCCTTAGACTTTCCGAGACCTACAATGAGCAGTTCTTC
TRBV9	TRBJ2-6	TRBD1	NA	CASSVGQDRSGANVLTF	TGTGCCAGCAGCGTGGGACAGGATCGCTCTGGGGCCAACGTCCTGACTTTC
TRBV18	TRBJ2-6	NA	NA	CASSPWAHSGANVLTF	TGTGCCAGCTCACCCTGGGCGCACTCTGGGGCCAACGTCCTGACTTTC
TRBV6-5	TRBJ1-6	NA	NA	CASLNPTNSPLHF	TGTGCCAGCTTGAACCCGACGAATTCACCCCTCCACTTT
TRBV9	TRBJ2-5	NA	NA	CASSVGVGAQETQYF	TGTGCCAGCAGCGTTGGTGTCGGCGCCCAAGAGACCCAGTACTTC
TRBV10-3	TRBJ2-7	NA	NA	CAIRGGQSGYEQYF	TGTGCCATCAGGGGGGGCCAGTCGGGATACGAGCAGTACTTC
TRBV5-1	TRBJ1-2	NA	NA	CASTPSGGQFGYTF	TGCGCCAGCACCCCGAGTGGGGGCCAGTTTGGCTACACCTTC
TRBV28	TRBJ1-5	NA	NA	CASTAGTNNQPQHF	TGTGCCAGCACCGCAGGGACCAACAATCAGCCCCAGCATTTT
TRBV2	TRBJ2-7	NA	NA	CASSGVSTLSEQYF	TGTGCCAGCAGCGGGGTTTCAACTTTGAGTGAGCAGTACTTC
TRBV24-1	TRBJ2-2	NA	NA	CATSDTPPQPSYTGELFF	TGTGCCACCAGTGACACCCCCCCCCAGCCGAGCTACACCGGGGAGCTGTTTTTT
TRBV5-1	TRBJ1-2	TRBD1	NA	CASSLGGQGPMMSYTF	TGCGCCAGCAGCTTGGGGGGACAGGGTCCCATGATGAGCTACACCTTC
TRBV6-1	TRBJ2-7	NA	NA	CASSVKRGTGFYEQYF	TGTGCCAGCAGTGTCAAGAGGGGGACTGGATTCTACGAGCAGTACTTC
TRBV27	TRBJ2-3	NA	NA	CASSLIGVDTQYF	TGTGCCAGCAGTTTGATTGGGGTGGATACGCAGTATTTT
TRBV5-5	TRBJ1-3	NA	NA	CASSFTVGGTGNTIYF	TGTGCCAGCAGCTTCACCGTAGGGGGGACTGGAAACACCATATATTTT
TRBV11-2	TRBJ1-2	TRBD1	NA	CASSYDHSRGQGSLGGYTF	TGTGCCAGCAGCTACGACCATTCGAGGGGACAGGGGTCTCTTGGGGGCTACACCTTC
TRBV27	TRBJ1-6	NA	NA	CASSPTGRVNSPLHF	TGTGCCAGCAGCCCCACGGGCAGGGTGAATTCACCCCTCCACTTT
TRBV7-6	TRBJ2-7	NA	NA	CASSIASSYEQYF	TGTGCCAGCAGCATAGCTTCCTCCTACGAGCAGTACTTC
TRBV19	TRBJ1-5	NA	NA	CASSTQTRGNQPQHF	TGTGCCAGTAGTACCCAGACCAGGGGCAATCAGCCCCAGCATTTT
TRBV11-3	TRBJ2-3	TRBD2	once	CASSLDGPRAGGTDTQYF	TGTGCCAGCAGCTTAGATGGCCCTCGAGCGGGAGGCACAGATACGCAGTATTTT
TRBV6-6	TRBJ2-7	TRBD2	NA	CASKNSGPYEQYF	TGTGCCAGCAAGAATAGCGGGCCCTACGAGCAGTACTTC
TRBV9	TRBJ2-4	TRBD2	NA	CASSVRPGGTSGSSDIQYF	TGTGCCAGCAGCGTAAGGCCAGGGGGGACTAGCGGGAGTAGTGACATTCAGTACTTC
TRBV6-5	TRBJ2-3	NA	NA	CASSLRGSTDTQYF	TGTGCCAGCAGTTTGAGAGGGAGCACAGATACGCAGTATTTT
TRBV9	TRBJ1-1	NA	NA	CASSPGTLNTEAFF	TGTGCCAGCAGCCCCGGGACGCTGAACACTGAAGCTTTCTTT
TRBV28	TRBJ2-7	NA	NA	CASSPGQSYEQYF	TGTGCCAGCAGTCCCGGACAGTCCTACGAGCAGTACTTC
TRBV9	TRBJ2-7	NA	NA	CASSDGISYEQYF	TGTGCCAGCAGCGACGGGATCTCCTACGAGCAGTACTTC
TRBV7-9	TRBJ2-7	NA	NA	CASSLNRDHEQYF	TGTGCCAGCAGCCTGAACAGGGACCACGAGCAGTACTTC
TRBV5-4	TRBJ2-3	TRBD2	NA	CASSSGLATDTQYF	TGTGCCAGCAGCTCGGGACTAGCTACAGATACGCAGTATTTT